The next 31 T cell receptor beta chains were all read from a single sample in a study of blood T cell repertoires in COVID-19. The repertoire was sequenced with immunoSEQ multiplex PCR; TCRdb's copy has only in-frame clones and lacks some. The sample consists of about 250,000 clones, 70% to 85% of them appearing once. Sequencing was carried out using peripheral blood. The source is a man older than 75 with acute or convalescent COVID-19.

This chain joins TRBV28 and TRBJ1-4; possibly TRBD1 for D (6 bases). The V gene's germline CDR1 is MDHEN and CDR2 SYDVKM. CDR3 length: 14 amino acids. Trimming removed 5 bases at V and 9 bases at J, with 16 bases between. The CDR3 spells CASSPHSGTQKLFF. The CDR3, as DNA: TGTGCCAGCAGTCCACATTCCGGGACACAAAAACTGTTTTTT.

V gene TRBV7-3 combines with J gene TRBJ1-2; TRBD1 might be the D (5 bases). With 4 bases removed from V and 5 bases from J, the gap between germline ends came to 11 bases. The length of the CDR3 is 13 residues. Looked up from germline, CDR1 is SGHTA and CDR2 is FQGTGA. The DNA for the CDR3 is TGTGCCAGCAGCTCACAGGAAAATTATGGCTACACCTTC. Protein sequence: CASSSQENYGYTF.

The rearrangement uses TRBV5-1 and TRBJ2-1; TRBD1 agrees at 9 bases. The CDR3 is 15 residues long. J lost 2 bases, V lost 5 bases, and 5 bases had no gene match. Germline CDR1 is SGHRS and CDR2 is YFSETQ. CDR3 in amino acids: CASSSGTGPYNEQFF. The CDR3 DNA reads TGCGCCAGCAGTTCCGGGACAGGGCCCTACAATGAGCAGTTCTTC.

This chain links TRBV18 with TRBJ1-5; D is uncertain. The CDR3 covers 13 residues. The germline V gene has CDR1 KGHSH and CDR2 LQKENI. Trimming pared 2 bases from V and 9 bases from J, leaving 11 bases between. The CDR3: CASSPGLEGPQHF. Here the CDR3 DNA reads TGTGCCAGCTCACCAGGATTGGAGGGGCCCCAGCATTTT.

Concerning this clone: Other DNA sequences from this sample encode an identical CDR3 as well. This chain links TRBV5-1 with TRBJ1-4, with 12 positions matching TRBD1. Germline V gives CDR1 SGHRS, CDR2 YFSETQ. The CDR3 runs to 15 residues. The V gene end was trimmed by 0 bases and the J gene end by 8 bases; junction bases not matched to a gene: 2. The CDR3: CASSLAGTGGEKLFF. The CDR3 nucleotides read TGCGCCAGCAGCTTGGCCGGGACAGGGGGCGAAAAACTGTTTTTT.

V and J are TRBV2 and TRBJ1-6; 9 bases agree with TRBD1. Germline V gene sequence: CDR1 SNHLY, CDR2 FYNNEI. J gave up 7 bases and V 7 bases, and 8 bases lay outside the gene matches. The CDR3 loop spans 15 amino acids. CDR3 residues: CASNTGGADNSPLHF. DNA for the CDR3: TGTGCCAGCAATACAGGGGGCGCGGACAATTCACCCCTCCACTTT. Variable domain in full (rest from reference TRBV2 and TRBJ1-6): EPEVTQTPSHQVTQMGQEVILRCVPISNHLYFYWYRQILGQKVEFLVSFYNNEISEKSEIFDDQFSVERPDGSNFTLKIRSTKLEDSAMYFCASNTGGADNSPLHFGNGTRLTVT.

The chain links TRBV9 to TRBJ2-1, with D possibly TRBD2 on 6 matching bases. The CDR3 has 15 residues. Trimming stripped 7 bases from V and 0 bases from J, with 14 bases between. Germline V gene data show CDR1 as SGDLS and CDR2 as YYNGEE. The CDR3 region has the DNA TGTGCCAGCTCACAGTACGGGAGCTCCTACAATGAGCAGTTCTTC. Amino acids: CASSQYGSSYNEQFF.

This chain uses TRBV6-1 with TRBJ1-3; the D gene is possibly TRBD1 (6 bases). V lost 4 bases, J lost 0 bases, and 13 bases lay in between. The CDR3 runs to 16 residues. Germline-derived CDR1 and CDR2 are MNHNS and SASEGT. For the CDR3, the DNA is TGTGCCAGCAGTGTTCACAGGGTGAGCTCTGGAAACACCATATATTTT. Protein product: CASSVHRVSSGNTIYF.

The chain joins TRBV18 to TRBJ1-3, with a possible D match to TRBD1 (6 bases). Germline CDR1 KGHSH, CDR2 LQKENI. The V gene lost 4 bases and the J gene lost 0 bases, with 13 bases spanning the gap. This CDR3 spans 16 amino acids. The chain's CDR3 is CASSLGQLSSGNTIYF. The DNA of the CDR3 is TGTGCCAGCTCACTTGGACAGCTGAGCTCTGGAAACACCATATATTTT.

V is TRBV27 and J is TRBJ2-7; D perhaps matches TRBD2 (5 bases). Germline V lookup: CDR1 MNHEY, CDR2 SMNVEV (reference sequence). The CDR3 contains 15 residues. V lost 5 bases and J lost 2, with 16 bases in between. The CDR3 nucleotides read TGTGCCAGCAGTCACGGGAAAAAAATAGCCTACGAGCAGTACTTC. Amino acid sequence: CASSHGKKIAYEQYF.

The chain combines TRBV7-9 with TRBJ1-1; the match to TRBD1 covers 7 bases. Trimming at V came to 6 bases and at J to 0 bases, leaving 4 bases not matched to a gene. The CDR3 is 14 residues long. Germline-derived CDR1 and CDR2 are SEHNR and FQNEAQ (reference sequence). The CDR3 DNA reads TGTGCCAGCAGGTCGACAGGGATGAACACTGAAGCTTTCTTT. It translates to CASRSTGMNTEAFF.

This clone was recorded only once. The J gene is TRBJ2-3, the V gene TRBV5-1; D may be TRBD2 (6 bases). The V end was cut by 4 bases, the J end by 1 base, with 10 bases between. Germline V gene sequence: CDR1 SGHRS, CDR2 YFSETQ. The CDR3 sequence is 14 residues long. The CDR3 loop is CASSTSSGTDTQYF. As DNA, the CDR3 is TGCGCCAGCAGCACCTCTAGCGGCACAGATACGCAGTATTTT.

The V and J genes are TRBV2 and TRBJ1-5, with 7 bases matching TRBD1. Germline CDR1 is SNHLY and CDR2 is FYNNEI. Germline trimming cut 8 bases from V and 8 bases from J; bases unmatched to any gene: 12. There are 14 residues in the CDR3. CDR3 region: CASEARTGIKPQHF. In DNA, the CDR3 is TGTGCCAGCGAGGCCCGGACAGGAATCAAGCCCCAGCATTTT.

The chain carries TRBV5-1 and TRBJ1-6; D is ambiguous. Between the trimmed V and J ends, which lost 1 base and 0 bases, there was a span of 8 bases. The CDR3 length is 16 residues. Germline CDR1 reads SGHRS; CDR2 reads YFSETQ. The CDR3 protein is CASSLTPSSYNSPLHF. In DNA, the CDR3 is TGCGCCAGCAGCTTGACCCCGAGCTCCTATAATTCACCCCTCCACTTT.

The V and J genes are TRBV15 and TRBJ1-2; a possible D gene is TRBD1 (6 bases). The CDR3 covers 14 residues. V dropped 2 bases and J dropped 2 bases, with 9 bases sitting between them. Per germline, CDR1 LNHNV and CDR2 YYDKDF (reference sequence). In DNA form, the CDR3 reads TGTGCCACCAGCAGAAGGACAGCCAACTATGGCTACACCTTC. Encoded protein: CATSRRTANYGYTF. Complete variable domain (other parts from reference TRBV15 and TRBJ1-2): DAMVIQNPRYQVTQFGKPVTLSCSQTLNHNVMYWYQQKSSQAPKLLFHYYDKDFNNEADTPDNFQSRRPNTSFCFLDIRSPGLGDTAMYLCATSRRTANYGYTFGSGTRLTVV.

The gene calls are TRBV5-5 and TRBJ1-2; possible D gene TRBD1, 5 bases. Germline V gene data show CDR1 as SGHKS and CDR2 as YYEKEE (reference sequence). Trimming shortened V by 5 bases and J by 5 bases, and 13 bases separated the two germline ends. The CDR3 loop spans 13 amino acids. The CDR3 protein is CASRTTEAYGYTF. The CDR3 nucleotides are TGTGCCAGCAGGACGACAGAAGCATATGGCTACACCTTC.

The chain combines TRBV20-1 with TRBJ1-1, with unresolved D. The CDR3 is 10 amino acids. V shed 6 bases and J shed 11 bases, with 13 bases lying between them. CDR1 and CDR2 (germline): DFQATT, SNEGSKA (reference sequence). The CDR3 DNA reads TGCAGTGCAAGCCCAACTAGGGCTTTCTTT. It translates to CSASPTRAFF.

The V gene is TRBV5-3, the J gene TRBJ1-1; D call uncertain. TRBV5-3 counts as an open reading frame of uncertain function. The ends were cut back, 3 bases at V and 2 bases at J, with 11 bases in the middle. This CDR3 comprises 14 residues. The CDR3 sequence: CARSSQGGNTEAFF. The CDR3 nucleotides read TGTGCCAGAAGCTCTCAAGGCGGCAACACTGAAGCTTTCTTT.

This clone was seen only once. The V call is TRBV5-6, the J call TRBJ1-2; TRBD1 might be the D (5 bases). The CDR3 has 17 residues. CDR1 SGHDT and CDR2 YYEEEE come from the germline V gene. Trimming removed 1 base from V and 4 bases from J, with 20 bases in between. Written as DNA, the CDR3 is TGTGCCAGCAGCTTGTATGGGCCCCCAAGCCAGGGCTATGGCTACACCTTC. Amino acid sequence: CASSLYGPPSQGYGYTF. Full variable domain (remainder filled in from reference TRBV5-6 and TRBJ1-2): DAGVTQSPTHLIKTRGQQVTLRCSPKSGHDTVSWYQQALGQGPQFIFQYYEEEERQRGNFPDRFSGHQFPNYSSELNVNALLLGDSALYLCASSLYGPPSQGYGYTFGSGTRLTVV.

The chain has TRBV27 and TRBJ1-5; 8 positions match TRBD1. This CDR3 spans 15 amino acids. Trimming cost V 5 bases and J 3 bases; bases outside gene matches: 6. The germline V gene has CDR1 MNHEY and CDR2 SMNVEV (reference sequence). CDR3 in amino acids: CASSPATGVNQPQHF. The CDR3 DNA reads TGTGCCAGCAGTCCGGCGACAGGGGTCAATCAGCCCCAGCATTTT.

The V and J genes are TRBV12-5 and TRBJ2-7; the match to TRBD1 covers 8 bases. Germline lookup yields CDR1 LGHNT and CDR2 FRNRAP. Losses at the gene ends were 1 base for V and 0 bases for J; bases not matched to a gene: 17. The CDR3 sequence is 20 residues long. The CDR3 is CASGLASPDRGLLFSYEQYF. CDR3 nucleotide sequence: TGTGCTAGTGGTTTGGCGTCCCCCGACAGGGGCCTCTTGTTCTCCTACGAGCAGTACTTC.

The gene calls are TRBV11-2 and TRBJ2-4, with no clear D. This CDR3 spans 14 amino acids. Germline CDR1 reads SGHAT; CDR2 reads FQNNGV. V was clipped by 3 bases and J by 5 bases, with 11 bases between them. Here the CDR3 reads CASSLRRIENIQYF. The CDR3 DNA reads TGTGCCAGCAGCTTGAGGCGAATAGAAAACATTCAGTACTTC.

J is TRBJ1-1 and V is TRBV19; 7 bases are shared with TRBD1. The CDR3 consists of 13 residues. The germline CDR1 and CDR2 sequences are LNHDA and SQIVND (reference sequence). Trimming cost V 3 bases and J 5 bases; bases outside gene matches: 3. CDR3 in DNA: TGTGCCAGTAGTATCCGCAGGGGGACTGAAGCTTTCTTT. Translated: CASSIRRGTEAFF. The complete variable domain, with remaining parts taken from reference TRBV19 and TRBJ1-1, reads DGGITQSPKYLFRKEGQNVTLSCEQNLNHDAMYWYRQDPGQGLRLIYYSQIVNDFQKGDIAEGYSVSREKKESFPLTVTSAQKNPTAFYLCASSIRRGTEAFFGQGTRLTVV.

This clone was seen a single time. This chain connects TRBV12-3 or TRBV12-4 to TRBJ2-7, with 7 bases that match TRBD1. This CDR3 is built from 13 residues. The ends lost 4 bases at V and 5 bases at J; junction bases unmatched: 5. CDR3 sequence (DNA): TGTGCCAGCAGTTACCTAACAGGGGACGAGCAGTACTTC. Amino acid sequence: CASSYLTGDEQYF.

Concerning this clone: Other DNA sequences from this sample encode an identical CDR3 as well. CDR3: CASSLAGGDTQYF. CDR3 coding DNA: TGTGCCAGCAGCTTAGCGGGGGGAGATACGCAGTATTTT. V is TRBV5-4 and J is TRBJ2-3; 9 nucleotides align to TRBD2. After removal of 2 bases from V and 5 bases from J, the junction contained 0 bases not matched to a gene. The CDR3 runs 13 residues. Germline V lookup: CDR1 SGHNT, CDR2 YYREEE (reference sequence). The whole variable domain, filled in from reference TRBV5-4 and TRBJ2-3, reads ETGVTQSPTHLIKTRGQQVTLRCSSQSGHNTVSWYQQALGQGPQFIFQYYREEENGRGNFPPRFSGLQFPNYSSELNVNALELDDSALYLCASSLAGGDTQYFGPGTRLTVL.

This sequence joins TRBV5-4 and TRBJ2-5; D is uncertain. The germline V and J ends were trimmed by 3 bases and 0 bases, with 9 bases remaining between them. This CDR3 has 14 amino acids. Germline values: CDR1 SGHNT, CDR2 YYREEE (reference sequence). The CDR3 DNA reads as TGTGCCAGCAGCTCCCCAGCGTACCAAGAGACCCAGTACTTC. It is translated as CASSSPAYQETQYF.

CDR3 sequence: CSVEDPVSSRGYTF. As DNA, the CDR3 is TGCAGCGTTGAAGATCCGGTGTCCTCGAGGGGCTACACCTTC. This chain links TRBV29-1 with TRBJ1-2; D gene ambiguous. Between the trimmed V and J ends, which lost 0 bases and 8 bases, there was a span of 16 bases. Germline V lookup: CDR1 SQVTM, CDR2 ANQGSEA. The CDR3 totals 14 residues.

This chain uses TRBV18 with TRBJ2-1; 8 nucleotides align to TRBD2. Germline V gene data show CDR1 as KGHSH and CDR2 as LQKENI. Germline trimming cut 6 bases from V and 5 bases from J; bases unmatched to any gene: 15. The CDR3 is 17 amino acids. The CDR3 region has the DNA TGTGCCAGCTCGGCGGAGGTAGCGGGATTGTTGCACAATGAGCAGTTCTTC. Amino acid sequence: CASSAEVAGLLHNEQFF.

The CDR3 nucleotides are TGTGCCAGCAGTTACTCGGTAATCAGGCAGAACGAGCAGTACTTC. Translating it yields CASSYSVIRQNEQYF. J is TRBJ2-7 and V is TRBV6-5; D unclear. This CDR3 spans 15 amino acids. Germline V gene sequence: CDR1 MNHEY, CDR2 SVGAGI. With 0 bases removed from V and 5 bases from J, the gap between germline ends came to 14 bases.

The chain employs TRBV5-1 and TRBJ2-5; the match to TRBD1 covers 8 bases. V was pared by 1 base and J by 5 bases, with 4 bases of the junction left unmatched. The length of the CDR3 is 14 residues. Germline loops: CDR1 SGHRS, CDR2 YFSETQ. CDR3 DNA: TGCGCCAGCAGCTTGATGGACAGGGCGGAGACCCAGTACTTC. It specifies CASSLMDRAETQYF.

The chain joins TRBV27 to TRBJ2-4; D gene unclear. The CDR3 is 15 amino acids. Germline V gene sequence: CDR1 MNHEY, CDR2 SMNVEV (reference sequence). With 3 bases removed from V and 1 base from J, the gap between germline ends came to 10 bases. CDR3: CASSFTHQAKNIQYF. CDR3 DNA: TGTGCCAGCAGTTTTACCCATCAGGCCAAAAACATTCAGTACTTC.